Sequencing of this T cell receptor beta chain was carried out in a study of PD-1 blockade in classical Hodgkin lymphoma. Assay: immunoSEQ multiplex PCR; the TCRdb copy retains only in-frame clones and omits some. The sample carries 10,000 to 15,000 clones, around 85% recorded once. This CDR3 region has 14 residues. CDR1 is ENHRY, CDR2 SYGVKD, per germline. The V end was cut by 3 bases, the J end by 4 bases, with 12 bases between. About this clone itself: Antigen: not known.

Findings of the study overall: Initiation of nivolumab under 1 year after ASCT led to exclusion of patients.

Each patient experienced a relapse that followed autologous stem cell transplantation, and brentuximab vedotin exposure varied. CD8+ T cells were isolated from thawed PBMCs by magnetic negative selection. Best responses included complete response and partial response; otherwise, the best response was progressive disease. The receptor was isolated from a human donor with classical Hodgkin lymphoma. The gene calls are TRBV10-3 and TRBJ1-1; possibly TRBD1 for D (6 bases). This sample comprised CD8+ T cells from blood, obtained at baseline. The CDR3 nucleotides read TGTGCCATCAGTGATGAGGGGGAGGCCACTGAAGCTTTCTTT. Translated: CAISDEGEATEAFF.